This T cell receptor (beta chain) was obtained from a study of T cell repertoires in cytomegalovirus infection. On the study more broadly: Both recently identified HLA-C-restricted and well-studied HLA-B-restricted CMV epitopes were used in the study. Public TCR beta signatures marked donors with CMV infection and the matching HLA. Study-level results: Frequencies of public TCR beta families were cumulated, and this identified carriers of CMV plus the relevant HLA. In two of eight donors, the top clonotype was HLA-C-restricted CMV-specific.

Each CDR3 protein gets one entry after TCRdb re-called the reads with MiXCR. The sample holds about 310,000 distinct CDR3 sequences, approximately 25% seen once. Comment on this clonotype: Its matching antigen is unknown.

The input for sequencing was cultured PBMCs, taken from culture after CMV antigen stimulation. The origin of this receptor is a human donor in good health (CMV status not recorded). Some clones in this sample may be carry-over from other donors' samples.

The CDR3 protein is CASSVAVGSIDTQYF. In DNA form, the CDR3 reads TGTGCCAGCAGCGTAGCGGTGGGGAGTATAGATACGCAGTATTTT. The chain has TRBV7-3 and TRBJ2-3; D perhaps matches TRBD2 (6 bases). CDR1 SGHTA and CDR2 FQGTGA come from the germline V gene. The germline V and J ends were trimmed by 5 bases and 5 bases, with 17 bases remaining between them. This CDR3 comprises 15 residues. Filled out from reference TRBV7-3 and TRBJ2-3, the complete variable domain reads GAGVSQTPSNKVTEKGKYVELRCDPISGHTALYWYRQSLGQGPEFLIYFQGTGAADDSGLPNDRFFAVRPEGSVSTLKIQRTERGDSAVYLCASSVAVGSIDTQYFGPGTRLTVL.